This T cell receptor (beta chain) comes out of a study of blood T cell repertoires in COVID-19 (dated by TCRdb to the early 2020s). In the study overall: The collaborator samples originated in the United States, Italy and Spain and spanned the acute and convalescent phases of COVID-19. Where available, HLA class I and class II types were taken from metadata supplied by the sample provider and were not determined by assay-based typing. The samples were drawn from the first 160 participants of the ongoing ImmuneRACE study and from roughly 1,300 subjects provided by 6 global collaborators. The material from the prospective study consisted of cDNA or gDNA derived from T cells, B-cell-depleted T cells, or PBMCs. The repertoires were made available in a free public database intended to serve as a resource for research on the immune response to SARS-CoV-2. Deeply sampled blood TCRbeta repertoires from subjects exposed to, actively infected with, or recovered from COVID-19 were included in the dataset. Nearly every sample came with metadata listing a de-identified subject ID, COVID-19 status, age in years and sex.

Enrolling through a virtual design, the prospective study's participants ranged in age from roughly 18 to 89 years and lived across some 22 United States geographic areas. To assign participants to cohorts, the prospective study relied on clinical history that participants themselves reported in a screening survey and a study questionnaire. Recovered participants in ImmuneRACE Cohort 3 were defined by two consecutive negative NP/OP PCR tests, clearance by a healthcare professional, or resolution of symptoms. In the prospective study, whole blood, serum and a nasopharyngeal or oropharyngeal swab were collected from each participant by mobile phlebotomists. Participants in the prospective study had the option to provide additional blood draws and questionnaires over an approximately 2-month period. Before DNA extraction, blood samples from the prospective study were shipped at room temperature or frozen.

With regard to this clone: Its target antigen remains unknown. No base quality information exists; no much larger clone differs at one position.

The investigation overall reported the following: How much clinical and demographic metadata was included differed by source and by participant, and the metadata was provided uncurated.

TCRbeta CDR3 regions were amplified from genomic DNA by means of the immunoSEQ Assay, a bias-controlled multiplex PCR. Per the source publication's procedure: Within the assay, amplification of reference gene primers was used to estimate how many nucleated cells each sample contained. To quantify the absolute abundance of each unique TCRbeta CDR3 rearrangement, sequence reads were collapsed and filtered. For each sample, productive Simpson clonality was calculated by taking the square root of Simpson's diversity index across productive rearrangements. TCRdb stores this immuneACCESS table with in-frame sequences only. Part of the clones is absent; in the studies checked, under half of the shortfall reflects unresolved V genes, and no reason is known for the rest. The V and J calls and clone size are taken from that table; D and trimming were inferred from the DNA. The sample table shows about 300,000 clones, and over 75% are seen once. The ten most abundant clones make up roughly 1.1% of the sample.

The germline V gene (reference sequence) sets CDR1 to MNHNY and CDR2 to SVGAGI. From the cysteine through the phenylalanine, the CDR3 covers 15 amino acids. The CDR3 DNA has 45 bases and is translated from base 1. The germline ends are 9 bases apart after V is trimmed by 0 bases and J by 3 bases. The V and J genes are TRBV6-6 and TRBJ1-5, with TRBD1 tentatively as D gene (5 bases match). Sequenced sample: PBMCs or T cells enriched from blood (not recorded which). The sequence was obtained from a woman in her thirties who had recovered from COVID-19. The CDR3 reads CASSYSGALNQPQHF. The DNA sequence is TGTGCCAGCAGTTACTCAGGGGCCCTCAATCAGCCCCAGCATTTT.